This TCR beta chain originates from a study of shared clonotypes between healthy human individuals. The wider study: Three plates each covered CD4 naive and memory; CD8 naive two, CD8 memory one.

Trimming took 5 bases from V and 6 from J, leaving 7 bases between them. Per the germline V gene, CDR1 is LNHNV and CDR2 is YYDKDF (reference sequence). The CDR3 length is 11 residues. Only in-frame clones appear in the TCRdb table, and some are missing; sequencing was by immunoSEQ multiplex PCR. There are 2 million to 3 million clones in the sample; around nine tenths occur only once, and 0.11% to 0.15% lies in the top ten. The V and J genes are TRBV15 and TRBJ1-2; D unclear. Sequenced input: naive CD4+ T cells sorted from blood. Subset reported: CD45RA+ positively selected. The source is a man younger than 30 in good health. This chain's CDR3 is CATSGVDGYTF. The CDR3 nucleotides are TGTGCCACCAGCGGAGTGGATGGCTACACCTTC.